Following are 3 T cell receptor beta chains from one sample sequenced in a study of CD8+ T cells in alopecia areata. Treatment defined: oral pan-JAK inhibitor, 5-10 mg twice daily. cDNA reverse transcribed from extracted RNA served as the sequencing template. Some clones are missing from TCRdb's copy, which holds only in-frame ones; the method was immunoSEQ multiplex PCR. This sample has more than 150,000 clones, with roughly 50% found just once. This specimen consisted of CD8+ T cells sorted from blood, obtained at week 24, from a patient treated with tofacitinib. The receptors were gathered from a human donor with alopecia areata.

The table lists this clone with many counts. The rearrangement joins TRBV4-1 to TRBJ1-1, with D perhaps matching TRBD1 (5 bases). The V and J ends lost 3 bases and 0 bases respectively, with 11 bases between them. The CDR3 is 15 amino acids. CDR1 is MGHRA, CDR2 YSYEKL, per germline. The CDR3 reads CASSQAGPLNTEAFF. CDR3 in DNA: TGCGCCAGCAGCCAGGCGGGACCCTTGAACACTGAAGCTTTCTTT.

The chain recombines TRBV5-1 with TRBJ2-2, with a weak D call TRBD1 (6 bases). V gave up 1 base and J gave up 3 bases, with 16 bases separating them. CDR1 and CDR2 (germline): SGHRS, YFSETQ. The CDR3 is 17 residues long. CDR3 bases: TGCGCCAGCAGCTTGACTACAGGGACCGTGTACACCGGGGAGCTGTTTTTT. Translating it yields CASSLTTGTVYTGELFF.

The rearrangement joins TRBV6-5 to TRBJ2-2; D gene uncertain. Germline CDR1 MNHEY, CDR2 SVGAGI. This CDR3 region has 13 residues. V was pared by 3 bases and J by 5 bases, with 7 bases between. CDR3 sequence reads: CASSYKGTGELFF. The CDR3 region has the DNA TGTGCCAGCAGTTATAAGGGAACCGGGGAGCTGTTTTTT.